The TCR beta chain under discussion was sequenced for a study of T cells in Graves' hyperthyroidism and ophthalmopathy (dated by TCRdb to about 2019). Notes on the research overall: Peripheral blood was sampled at the time of initial diagnosis, prior to any treatment. The paper describes TCR Vbeta CDR3 sequencing of 135 peripheral blood samples, made up of approximately 40 ophthalmopathy patients, around 73 hyperthyroidism patients and approximately 17 progressor patients. Thyroid tissue and blood T-cell repertoires from six Graves' hyperthyroidism patients were also compared in the study. Following sampling, methimazole starting at 30 mg daily was given to hyperthyroidism patients, and high-dose intravenous methylprednisolone was given to ophthalmopathy patients. A discovery cohort of about a hundred patients, about 40 with Graves' ophthalmopathy and under 60 with stable Graves' hyperthyroidism, was used to find distinguishing TCR V-J signatures. Prospective prediction of ophthalmopathy was tested in an independent validation cohort of fewer than 20 hyperthyroidism patients and approximately 17 patients who later progressed to ophthalmopathy. The 75 to 100 discovery patients were randomly split 7:3 into training and test sets.

This clonotype was detected many times. There is no known antigen for this receptor. No per-base quality is available; no much larger clone lies one base away. Amplification of TCR beta CDR3 regions was carried out from RNA transcripts. For the first round of RT-PCR on the TCR CDR3, the HTBI primer set was used together with the Qiagen OneStep RT-PCR kit. Libraries were constructed in a second round of multiplex PCR, after which size selection and purification were carried out. Paired-end sequencing of the libraries was performed with 100 bp reads on an Illumina HiSeq2000. As for the authors' bioinformatics: SOAPnuke was used to process the raw data, with reads discarded if the reads contained adapters or uncalled bases, had a mean Phred below 15, or lacked an exact constant-primer or identifier match. High-quality paired reads were merged using COPE v1.2.5, and each unique nucleotide sequence was defined as a clonotype. Clonotypes were aligned to IMGT TRBV, TRBD and TRBJ reference segments using MiTCR v1.1. Only V-J combinations with frequency above 0.0001, covering about 99% of repertoires, were analysed. A TCS score was defined as the ratio between F50 (clonal expansion) and ExV (chaos), using BLOSUM62-based TCRdist between CDR3 peptides within each V-J. Welch's t-statistics and random forest reduced 500 to 550 V-J features to 10 to 15, which were used in a naive Bayes classifier (R e1071). TCRdb passed the public sequencing reads through fastp at Q25 and MiXCR, retaining productive beta sequences. Here each entry gathers all rows of one CDR3 protein and keeps the most common genes and DNA. TCRdb, not the authors, supplied the V and J calls. The sample includes 250,000 to 300,000 distinct CDR3 sequences, with roughly 13% observed a single time. The ten largest clones take up 7.8% of the sample.

Per the germline V gene, SGHTA is the CDR1 and FQGNSA is the CDR2. Compared with germline, V lacks 4 bases and J lacks 5 bases; bases without a gene match: 5. The CDR3 covers 15 residues, taking in both the cysteine and the phenylalanine. Only the CDR3 DNA is retained, 45 bases long and in frame from the first base. General conclusions and limits of the study: During validation, the model predicted progression to ophthalmopathy a median of about 5.9 months ahead of onset, with 70.59% sensitivity and less than 85% specificity. No statistical method was used to set the sample size in advance, and investigators knew the group allocation. Most expanded thyroid clonotypes (frequency above 0.001) were also detected in blood, a finding suggesting that blood repertoires may reflect thyroid immune responses. A model built on a 13 V-J signature distinguished ophthalmopathy from stable hyperthyroidism, reaching roughly 88% sensitivity and about 81% specificity in cross-validation and 80%/75% in testing.

Hyperthyroidism patients were newly diagnosed, with disease duration under 2 months, and aged 18 to 65 years. Exclusion was applied to patients with uncontrolled infections, other autoimmune diseases, pregnancy or lactation. Clinical symptoms, serum thyroxine and TRAb, thyroid ultrasound, and orbital computed tomography formed the basis for the diagnoses. For progressor patients, blood was drawn at the first diagnosis of hyperthyroidism, before any ophthalmopathy symptoms had appeared. Ficoll-Paque density gradient centrifugation was used to isolate PBMCs from under 11 ml of fresh peripheral blood. Patients classed as progressors first received a Graves' hyperthyroidism diagnosis and then went on to develop ophthalmopathy during follow-up. Trizol reagent was used to extract total RNA, and RNA quality was then checked on an Agilent 2100 Bioanalyzer.

Recombination connected TRBV7-2 to TRBJ1-4; 9 junctional bases match TRBD1. What was sequenced was blood. This sequence was found in a woman aged 25 to 39 with Graves' hyperthyroidism that later progressed to Graves' ophthalmopathy. The DNA sequence is given as TGTGCCAGCAGCTCCTACGGGACAGGGAATGAAAAACTGTTTTTT. This translates into CASSSYGTGNEKLFF.